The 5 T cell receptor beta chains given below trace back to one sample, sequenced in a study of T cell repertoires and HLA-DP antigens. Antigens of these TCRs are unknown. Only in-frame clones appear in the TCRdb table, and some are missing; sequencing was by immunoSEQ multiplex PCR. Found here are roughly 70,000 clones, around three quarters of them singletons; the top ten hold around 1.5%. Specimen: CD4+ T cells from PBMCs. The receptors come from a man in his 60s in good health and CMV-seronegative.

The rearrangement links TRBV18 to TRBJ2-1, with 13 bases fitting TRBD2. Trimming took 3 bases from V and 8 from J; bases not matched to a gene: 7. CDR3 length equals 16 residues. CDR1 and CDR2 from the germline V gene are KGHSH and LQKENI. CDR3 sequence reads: CASSPRTSGSAHEQFF. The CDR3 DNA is TGTGCCAGCTCACCTCGGACTAGCGGGAGTGCGCATGAGCAGTTCTTC.

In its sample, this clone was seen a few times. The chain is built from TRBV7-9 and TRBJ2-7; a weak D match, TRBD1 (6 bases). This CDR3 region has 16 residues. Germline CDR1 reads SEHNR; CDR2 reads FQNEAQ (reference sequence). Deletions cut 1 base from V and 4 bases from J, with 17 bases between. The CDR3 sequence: CASSLGGGRVAYEQYV. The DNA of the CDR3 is TGTGCCAGCAGCTTAGGTGGGGGCAGGGTGGCGTACGAGCAGTACGTC.

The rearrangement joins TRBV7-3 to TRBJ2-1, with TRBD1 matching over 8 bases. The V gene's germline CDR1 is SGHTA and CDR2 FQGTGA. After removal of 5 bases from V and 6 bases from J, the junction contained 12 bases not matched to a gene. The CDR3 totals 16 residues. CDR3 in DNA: TGTGCCAGCAGCCCCCGGGCCACAGGGGGTTTCAATGAGCAGTTCTTC. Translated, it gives CASSPRATGGFNEQFF.

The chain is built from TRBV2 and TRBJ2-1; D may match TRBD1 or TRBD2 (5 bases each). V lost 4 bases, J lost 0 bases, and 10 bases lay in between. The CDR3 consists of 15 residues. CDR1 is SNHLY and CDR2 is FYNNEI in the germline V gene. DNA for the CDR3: TGTGCCAGCAGTGGTCGGGACGGCTCCTACAATGAGCAGTTCTTC. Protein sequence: CASSGRDGSYNEQFF.

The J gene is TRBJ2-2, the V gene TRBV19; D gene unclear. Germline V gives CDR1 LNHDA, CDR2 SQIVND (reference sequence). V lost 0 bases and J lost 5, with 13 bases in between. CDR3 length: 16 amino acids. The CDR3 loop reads CASSIDPFLGTGELFF. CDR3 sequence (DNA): TGTGCCAGTAGTATAGATCCCTTTTTAGGGACCGGGGAGCTGTTTTTT. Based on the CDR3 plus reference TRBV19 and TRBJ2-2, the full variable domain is DGGITQSPKYLFRKEGQNVTLSCEQNLNHDAMYWYRQDPGQGLRLIYYSQIVNDFQKGDIAEGYSVSREKKESFPLTVTSAQKNPTAFYLCASSIDPFLGTGELFFGEGSRLTVL.